Below are 16 T cell receptor beta chains sequenced from a single sample in a study of blood T cell repertoires in COVID-19. The assay was immunoSEQ multiplex PCR, and TCRdb's table has in-frame clones only and misses some. The table has hundreds of thousands of clones, around 81% seen once; the top ten hold around 4%. What was sequenced was PBMCs or T cells enriched from blood (not recorded which). The receptors stem from a man aged 25-40 years with acute COVID-19.

This rearrangement joins TRBV9 to TRBJ2-5; 7 bases agree with TRBD1. This CDR3 is 14 amino acids long. CDR1 is SGDLS, CDR2 YYNGEE, per germline. Trimming took 2 bases from V and 5 from J; bases not matched to a gene: 6. CDR3 loop: CASSVDRVGETQYF. Written as DNA, the CDR3 is TGTGCCAGCAGCGTTGACAGGGTAGGGGAGACCCAGTACTTC.

The chain uses TRBV11-2 and TRBJ1-5, with no clear D. Germline V CDR1 and CDR2: SGHAT, FQNNGV. This CDR3 spans 14 amino acids. V dropped 4 bases and J dropped 0 bases, with 7 bases sitting between them. DNA for the CDR3: TGTGCCAGCAGCTCGATCTATAGCAATCAGCCCCAGCATTTT. Translated: CASSSIYSNQPQHF.

This clone has just a few counts. The V call is TRBV3-1 (or the pseudogene TRBV3-2), the J call TRBJ1-2, with D possibly TRBD1 on 5 matching bases. Germline V gives CDR1 LGHDT, CDR2 YNNKEL (reference sequence). The germline V and J ends were trimmed by 4 bases and 5 bases, with 8 bases remaining between them. The CDR3 is 12 residues long. CDR3 in DNA: TGTGCCAGCAGCCTCAGGACATATGGCTACACCTTC. Amino acids: CASSLRTYGYTF.

The chain is built from TRBV11-2 and TRBJ1-1; no reliable D call. The germline CDR1 and CDR2 sequences are SGHAT and FQNNGV. Trimming shortened V by 5 bases and J by 4 bases, and 8 bases separated the two germline ends. The CDR3 spans 12 residues. DNA of the CDR3: TGTGCCAGCAGCCTCACGGGCACTGAAGCTTTCTTT. As protein: CASSLTGTEAFF.

The chain links TRBV6-5 to TRBJ1-2; TRBD1 aligns across 11 bases. The germline gives CDR1 MNHEY, CDR2 SVGAGI. The length of the CDR3 is 15 residues. V lost 8 bases, J lost 6 bases, and 11 bases stayed unmatched. The CDR3 sequence: CASGKGQGGRNGYTF. The CDR3 nucleotides read TGTGCCAGCGGAAAGGGACAGGGGGGCCGGAATGGCTACACCTTC.

This clone was picked up a small number of times. This chain joins TRBV28 and TRBJ2-1; 12 bases match TRBD1. J lost 9 bases, V lost 10 bases, and 19 bases had no gene match. CDR1 and CDR2 from the germline V gene are MDHEN and SYDVKM. The CDR3 consists of 17 residues. The CDR3 bases are TGTGCCACCAGCGACCCGGGAAGGGACAGGGGGCGGGGTGAGCAGTTCTTC. Translation: CATSDPGRDRGRGEQFF.

This clone was picked up one time. The genes are TRBV5-6 and TRBJ1-5; TRBD1 might be the D (5 bases). V was clipped by 3 bases and J by 3 bases, with 16 bases between them. The CDR3 is 16 residues long. The germline V gene encodes CDR1 SGHDT and CDR2 YYEEEE. CDR3 in DNA: TGTGCCAGCAGCTCTTCAACAGGCCCAATCAATCAGCCCCAGCATTTT. Its translation: CASSSSTGPINQPQHF.

The chain combines TRBV6-5 with TRBJ2-7, with TRBD1 identical over 7 bases. Germline V gives CDR1 MNHEY, CDR2 SVGAGI. The V gene end was trimmed by 7 bases and the J gene end by 5 bases; junction bases not matched to a gene: 11. The CDR3 has 14 residues. This CDR3 reads CASTPTDRANEQYF. The CDR3 region has the DNA TGTGCCAGCACGCCCACTGACAGGGCCAACGAGCAGTACTTC.

The J gene is TRBJ1-5, the V gene TRBV24-1; D is perhaps TRBD1 (6 bases). Germline CDR1 and CDR2: KGHDR and SFDVKD. V lost 4 bases to trimming and J lost 4 bases, with 10 bases between them. The CDR3 is made up of 14 amino acids. CDR3 DNA sequence: TGTGCCACCAGTGAGGGGGCTGGGAATCAGCCCCAGCATTTT. Its translation is CATSEGAGNQPQHF.

This sequence joins TRBV30 and TRBJ2-1, with 9 nucleotides matching TRBD2. The germline CDR1 and CDR2 sequences are GTSNPN and SVGIG (reference sequence). The ends lost 5 bases at V and 9 bases at J; junction bases unmatched: 5. The length of the CDR3 is 12 residues. The CDR3 bases are TGTGCCTGGGCGGGGGGGCCAGGTGAGCAGTTCTTC. This encodes CAWAGGPGEQFF.

The rearrangement links TRBV6-5 to TRBJ1-4; D unclear. The CDR3 is made up of 14 amino acids. V lost 6 bases, J lost 5 bases, and 13 bases lay in between. CDR1 is MNHEY and CDR2 is SVGAGI in the germline V gene. The CDR3 nucleotides are TGTGCCAGCAGCGAGACCGGGAAAAATGAAAAACTGTTTTTT. Its protein is CASSETGKNEKLFF.

The J gene is TRBJ2-5, the V gene TRBV9, with 8 bases matching TRBD2. Germline V gives CDR1 SGDLS, CDR2 YYNGEE. The length of the CDR3 is 15 residues. Germline trimming cut 2 bases from V and 1 base from J; bases unmatched to any gene: 4. The CDR3: CASSVVAGRQETQYF. Written as DNA, the CDR3 is TGTGCCAGCAGCGTGGTAGCGGGGCGCCAAGAGACCCAGTACTTC.

This sequence joins TRBV28 and TRBJ2-7, with TRBD1 matching 11 bases. The CDR3 loop spans 16 amino acids. The germline CDR1 and CDR2 sequences are MDHEN and SYDVKM. After removal of 4 bases from V and 5 bases from J, the junction contained 10 bases not matched to a gene. The CDR3 nucleotides read TGTGCCAGCAGTTCCCCCGGGACAGGGGGTATTAACGAGCAGTACTTC. It specifies CASSSPGTGGINEQYF.

This clone has a single count. The rearrangement uses TRBV19 and TRBJ1-1; D is perhaps TRBD1 (5 bases). The germline V and J ends were trimmed by 3 bases and 4 bases, with 9 bases remaining between them. Germline-derived CDR1 and CDR2 are LNHDA and SQIVND (reference sequence). The length of the CDR3 is 13 residues. CDR3: CASSIKGFTEAFF. The CDR3 DNA follows: TGTGCCAGTAGTATCAAGGGGTTCACTGAAGCTTTCTTT. The whole variable domain, remainder taken from reference TRBV19 and TRBJ1-1, is DGGITQSPKYLFRKEGQNVTLSCEQNLNHDAMYWYRQDPGQGLRLIYYSQIVNDFQKGDIAEGYSVSREKKESFPLTVTSAQKNPTAFYLCASSIKGFTEAFFGQGTRLTVV.

The J gene is TRBJ1-2, the V gene TRBV19, with D perhaps TRBD1 (5 bases). The CDR3 spans 15 residues. Germline lookup yields CDR1 LNHDA and CDR2 SQIVND (reference sequence). V lost 3 bases and J lost 6, with 17 bases in between. The CDR3 bases are TGTGCCAGTAGTATGGGTTGGGGCAGAAACCATGGCTACACCTTC. It specifies CASSMGWGRNHGYTF.

V gene TRBV2 combines with J gene TRBJ1-2, with TRBD1 matching 12 bases. Per germline, CDR1 SNHLY and CDR2 FYNNEI. The J segment lost 6 bases and the V segment lost 4 bases, leaving 9 bases of the junction unmatched. This CDR3 has 16 residues. CDR3 in amino acids: CASSGGTGGVFDGYTF. CDR3 coding DNA: TGTGCCAGCAGTGGCGGGACAGGGGGCGTCTTCGATGGCTACACCTTC. The full variable domain, in which reference TRBV2 and TRBJ1-2 provide the parts outside the CDR3, is EPEVTQTPSHQVTQMGQEVILRCVPISNHLYFYWYRQILGQKVEFLVSFYNNEISEKSEIFDDQFSVERPDGSNFTLKIRSTKLEDSAMYFCASSGGTGGVFDGYTFGSGTRLTVV.